This T cell receptor beta chain derives from a study of blood T cell repertoires in COVID-19. Here immunoSEQ multiplex PCR was the method, and the copy in TCRdb shows in-frame clones only, minus some. Of approximately 72,000 clones in the sample, 84% are singletons; the top ten hold around 9.5%. Per the germline V gene, CDR1 is MNHEY and CDR2 is SVGAGI. This CDR3 is built from 16 residues. V lost 0 bases and J 3 bases, leaving 14 bases between the germline ends. Sample: peripheral blood. The sequence derives from a man aged 45 to 65 with active COVID-19. This chain links TRBV6-5 with TRBJ1-1, with D perhaps TRBD1 (5 bases). This CDR3 reads CASSYSGRGAHTEAFF. The DNA of the CDR3 is TGTGCCAGCAGTTACTCCGGGAGAGGGGCTCACACTGAAGCTTTCTTT.